These 21 T cell receptor beta chains originate from one sample sequenced in a study of blood T cell repertoires in COVID-19. Generated by immunoSEQ multiplex PCR, the TCRdb table keeps only in-frame clones and is missing some. The sample records 200,000 to 300,000 clones, about 91% being singletons. Sequenced input: peripheral blood. The receptors shown here come from a person between 18 and 30 years old with COVID-19, enrolled during active disease.

The V gene is TRBV5-1, the J gene TRBJ2-1; D possibly corresponds to TRBD2 (6 bases). This CDR3 has 15 amino acids. Germline V lookup: CDR1 SGHRS, CDR2 YFSETQ. V was trimmed by 4 bases and J by 2 bases, leaving 13 bases between them. CDR3 protein: CASSGEASAYNEQFF. The CDR3 bases are TGCGCCAGCAGCGGGGAGGCTAGCGCCTACAATGAGCAGTTCTTC.

CDR3 amino acids: CASSQEDRQNTDTQYF. The CDR3 DNA reads as TGTGCCAGCAGCCAAGAGGACAGACAAAACACAGATACGCAGTATTTT. V and J are TRBV14 and TRBJ2-3; tentative D call: TRBD1 (6 bases). V lost 0 bases and J 2 bases, leaving 12 bases between the germline ends. There are 16 residues in the CDR3. Germline CDR1 reads SGHDN; CDR2 reads FVKESK.

J is TRBJ1-1 and V is TRBV5-4, with a possible D match to TRBD1 (5 bases). Germline V gene data show CDR1 as SGHNT and CDR2 as YYREEE (reference sequence). The CDR3 length is 13 residues. Deletions cut 1 base from V and 1 base from J, with 5 bases between. The CDR3 sequence: CASSLTGNTEAFF. In nucleotides, the CDR3 is TGTGCCAGCAGCTTGACAGGGAACACTGAAGCTTTCTTT. The whole variable domain, remainder taken from reference TRBV5-4 and TRBJ1-1, is ETGVTQSPTHLIKTRGQQVTLRCSSQSGHNTVSWYQQALGQGPQFIFQYYREEENGRGNFPPRFSGLQFPNYSSELNVNALELDDSALYLCASSLTGNTEAFFGQGTRLTVV.

This clone was counted only a few times. The CDR3 reads CAISDSGRPQHF. CDR3 sequence (DNA): TGTGCCATCAGTGATAGTGGTCGGCCCCAGCATTTT. The gene calls are TRBV10-3 and TRBJ1-5; D is uncertain. Trimming stripped 3 bases from V and 9 bases from J, with 9 bases between. Germline V CDR1 and CDR2: ENHRY, SYGVKD. The CDR3 totals 12 residues.

V gene TRBV24-1 combines with J gene TRBJ1-5, with 8 nucleotides matching TRBD1. With V trimmed by 5 bases and J by 4 bases, 3 bases remained unmatched. There are 14 residues in the CDR3. From germline, CDR1 is KGHDR and CDR2 SFDVKD. CDR3 protein: CATSGTGGNQPQHF. CDR3 coding DNA: TGTGCCACCAGTGGTACAGGGGGGAATCAGCCCCAGCATTTT.

The chain couples TRBV20-1 to TRBJ2-7; 10 bases align to TRBD2. The trim removed 3 bases at V and 2 bases at J, leaving 4 bases unmatched. CDR1 DFQATT and CDR2 SNEGSKA come from the germline V gene (reference sequence). The CDR3 extends over 14 amino acids. The CDR3 loop is CSASLAGGPYEQYF. CDR3 nucleotide sequence: TGCAGTGCTAGTTTAGCGGGGGGCCCCTACGAGCAGTACTTC.

This chain uses TRBV29-1 with TRBJ2-1, with D possibly being TRBD2 (5 bases). This CDR3 spans 13 amino acids. Looked up from germline, CDR1 is SQVTM and CDR2 is ANQGSEA. V was shortened by 6 bases and J by 2 bases, with 11 bases between the two germline ends. CDR3 loop: CSVAPGTYNEQFF. CDR3 coding DNA: TGCAGCGTAGCTCCCGGGACCTACAATGAGCAGTTCTTC.

This chain uses TRBV9 with TRBJ1-4; TRBD1 is a possible D gene (6 bases). Deletions cut 3 bases from V and 4 bases from J, with 10 bases between. Looked up from germline, CDR1 is SGDLS and CDR2 is YYNGEE. The CDR3 is 14 residues long. The CDR3 protein is CASSAGQINEKLFF. CDR3 nucleotides: TGTGCCAGCAGCGCTGGACAGATTAATGAAAAACTGTTTTTT.

This clone appeared a few times. The chain links TRBV4-1 to TRBJ2-7; the D is unclear. The V end lost 1 base, the J end lost 5 bases, and 9 bases lay between the germline ends. Per germline, CDR1 MGHRA and CDR2 YSYEKL. This CDR3 comprises 13 residues. DNA of the CDR3: TGCGCCAGCAGCCAAGTCGGTCGGGACGAGCAGTACTTC. Residues: CASSQVGRDEQYF.

The chain recombines TRBV24-1 with TRBJ2-2; tentatively, D is TRBD1 (5 bases). The germline CDR1 and CDR2 sequences are KGHDR and SFDVKD. This CDR3 region has 15 residues. The V and J ends lost 4 bases and 4 bases respectively, with 12 bases between them. The CDR3 DNA reads TGTGCCACCAGTGACCCCAGAACAGGCACCGGGGAGCTGTTTTTT. This gives the protein CATSDPRTGTGELFF.

This CDR3 is CASSGLRDREQYF. The CDR3 bases are TGTGCCAGCAGCGGACTCCGGGACAGGGAACAGTACTTC. The genes are TRBV2 and TRBJ2-7; the match to TRBD1 covers 9 bases. V was clipped by 6 bases and J by 10 bases; unmatched bases: 10. This CDR3 comprises 13 residues. Germline V gene lookup returns CDR1 SNHLY and CDR2 FYNNEI.

This clone was seen only a few times. This chain joins TRBV7-8 and TRBJ1-1; D might be TRBD1 (6 bases). CDR1 is SGHVS, CDR2 FQNEAQ, per germline. This CDR3 spans 14 amino acids. V was trimmed by 6 bases and J by 6 bases, leaving 17 bases between them. Here the CDR3 reads CASRPDRLPAEAFF. In DNA form, the CDR3 reads TGTGCCAGCAGGCCCGACAGGTTACCGGCTGAAGCTTTCTTT.

The V and J genes are TRBV7-9 and TRBJ1-4; D may be TRBD1 (5 bases). CDR3 length equals 15 residues. Trimming took off 4 bases at V and 8 bases at J, with 17 bases between the two ends. Per germline, CDR1 SEHNR and CDR2 FQNEAQ (reference sequence). CDR3: CASSWRDGVGEKLFF. The DNA of the CDR3 is TGTGCCAGCAGCTGGAGGGACGGGGTGGGGGAAAAACTGTTTTTT. The full variable domain, rest sourced from reference TRBV7-9 and TRBJ1-4, is DTGVSQNPRHKITKRGQNVTFRCDPISEHNRLYWYRQTLGQGPEFLTYFQNEAQLEKSRLLSDRFSAERPKGSFSTLEIQRTEQGDSAMYLCASSWRDGVGEKLFFGSGTQLSVL.

V gene TRBV10-3 combines with J gene TRBJ2-7, with D possibly TRBD2 on 6 matching bases. CDR3 length: 17 amino acids. Trimming shortened V by 0 bases and J by 6 bases, and 21 bases separated the two germline ends. Looked up from germline, CDR1 is ENHRY and CDR2 is SYGVKD. The CDR3 reads CAISESNSLANGGEQYF. Written as DNA, the CDR3 is TGTGCCATCAGTGAGTCTAATAGCCTAGCGAATGGGGGCGAGCAGTACTTC.

For the CDR3, the DNA is TGCGCCAGCGGGAAGGACAGTTACAATGAGCAGTTCTTC. The encoded protein is CASGKDSYNEQFF. The chain uses TRBV5-1 and TRBJ2-1, with a weak D call TRBD1 (6 bases). There are 13 residues in the CDR3. Trimming took off 7 bases at V and 4 bases at J, with 12 bases between the two ends. Germline V lookup: CDR1 SGHRS, CDR2 YFSETQ.

The chain couples TRBV6-5 to TRBJ2-7; 7 nucleotides line up with TRBD2. The CDR3 has 13 residues. From germline, CDR1 is MNHEY and CDR2 SVGAGI. The J segment lost 3 bases and the V segment lost 11 bases, leaving 10 bases of the junction unmatched. The CDR3 is CASRLAAIYEQYF. The CDR3 nucleotides read TGTGCCTCTCGGCTAGCGGCCATCTACGAGCAGTACTTC.

The chain couples TRBV28 to TRBJ1-4; 8 bases fit TRBD1. The V gene's germline CDR1 is MDHEN and CDR2 SYDVKM. J lost 8 bases, V lost 4 bases, and 6 bases had no gene match. The CDR3 runs to 14 residues. The CDR3 protein is CASSSTGEGEKLFF. The DNA of the CDR3 is TGTGCCAGCAGTTCGACAGGGGAGGGAGAAAAACTGTTTTTT.

The chain is built from TRBV5-1 and TRBJ2-5; 10 nucleotides agree with TRBD2. This CDR3 is built from 14 residues. The junction had 6 bases not matched to a gene; V was cut back by 5 bases and J by 5 bases. Germline CDR1 SGHRS, CDR2 YFSETQ. The CDR3 sequence: CASRVLAGEETQYF. CDR3 nucleotides: TGCGCCAGCAGAGTTCTAGCGGGAGAGGAGACCCAGTACTTC.

This chain links TRBV9 with TRBJ2-1; D is possibly TRBD2 (7 bases). Germline V gives CDR1 SGDLS, CDR2 YYNGEE. Between the trimmed V and J ends, which lost 1 base and 4 bases, there was a span of 15 bases. CDR3 length equals 16 residues. This CDR3 is CASSVLSAGAYNEQFF. The CDR3 region has the DNA TGTGCCAGCAGCGTATTGTCGGCGGGGGCATACAATGAGCAGTTCTTC.

This sequence joins TRBV4-1 and TRBJ2-3; 7 positions agree with TRBD1. This CDR3 has 15 residues. Trimming took 0 bases from V and 6 from J; bases not matched to a gene: 6. Per germline, CDR1 MGHRA and CDR2 YSYEKL. CDR3 amino acids: CASSQDPTGDDTQYF. The CDR3 DNA is TGCGCCAGCAGCCAAGATCCTACAGGGGACGATACGCAGTATTTT.

V usage is TRBV6-5 and J usage is TRBJ2-5; D unresolved. This CDR3 spans 13 amino acids. The germline gives CDR1 MNHEY, CDR2 SVGAGI. Trimming left V 6 bases short and J 5 bases short, with 13 bases between. DNA of the CDR3: TGTGCCAGCAGCAGAAGGCGGATTGAGACCCAGTACTTC. Translation: CASSRRRIETQYF.